This passage covers 10 T cell receptor beta chains from one sample sequenced in a study of cytomegalovirus exposure and HLA in healthy donors. PCR employed 60 Vbeta and 13 Jbeta primers. Only in-frame clones appear in the TCRdb table, and some are missing; sequencing was by immunoSEQ multiplex PCR. This table holds around 200,000 clones, 75% to 90% found once. Sequencing input: PBMCs. The receptors come from a woman in her thirties or forties in good health and CMV-seronegative.

This clone was recorded once. The identical CDR3 is also encoded by other nucleotide sequences in the sample. V and J are TRBV7-8 and TRBJ2-7; D may be TRBD2 (6 bases). The CDR3 contains 14 residues. Germline CDR1 reads SGHVS; CDR2 reads FQNEAQ. Trimming cost V 6 bases and J 0 bases, with 12 bases left between them. The CDR3 nucleotides read TGTGCCAGCAGGGTCTGGGGGGACTCCTACGAGCAGTACTTC. This codes for CASRVWGDSYEQYF.

The chain recombines TRBV28 with TRBJ2-3, with D perhaps matching TRBD2 (5 bases). With 6 bases removed from V and 1 base from J, the gap between germline ends came to 20 bases. Germline V gene lookup returns CDR1 MDHEN and CDR2 SYDVKM. The CDR3 extends over 17 amino acids. CDR3 nucleotides: TGTGCCAGCAGGCTCTCCACCGGGGTAGCCCGCACAGATACGCAGTATTTT. Translation gives CASRLSTGVARTDTQYF.

This clone occurred once. V usage is TRBV6-6 and J usage is TRBJ2-7, with TRBD1 matching over 12 bases. The CDR3 is 15 amino acids. Germline CDR1 reads MNHNY; CDR2 reads SVGAGI (reference sequence). The V gene end was trimmed by 9 bases and the J gene end by 5 bases; junction bases not matched to a gene: 11. CDR3 loop: CASGSRDRGQHEQYF. The CDR3 region has the DNA TGTGCCAGTGGGTCTCGGGACAGGGGGCAACACGAGCAGTACTTC.

This rearrangement joins TRBV30 to TRBJ2-1; 9 positions match TRBD2. Germline CDR1 is GTSNPN and CDR2 is SVGIG (reference sequence). This CDR3 comprises 17 residues. Trimming took 1 base from V and 4 from J; bases not matched to a gene: 11. Here the CDR3 DNA reads TGTGCCTGGAGTGACCCCATAGCGGGAGCGGGATACAATGAGCAGTTCTTC. It is translated as CAWSDPIAGAGYNEQFF.

V is TRBV27 and J is TRBJ1-6; D is perhaps TRBD1 (5 bases). This CDR3 comprises 13 residues. CDR1 is MNHEY and CDR2 is SMNVEV in the germline V gene (reference sequence). V dropped 6 bases and J dropped 6 bases, with 9 bases sitting between them. Here the CDR3 DNA reads TGTGCCAGCAGCCCGGGACTTAATTCACCCCTCCACTTT. Protein sequence: CASSPGLNSPLHF.

V and J are TRBV30 and TRBJ2-2; a possible D gene is TRBD2 (5 bases). The germline V gene has CDR1 GTSNPN and CDR2 SVGIG (reference sequence). V was clipped by 4 bases and J by 0 bases, with 6 bases between them. The CDR3 contains 13 residues. The DNA for the CDR3 is TGTGCCTGGATGAGGGCGAACACCGGGGAGCTGTTTTTT. It translates to CAWMRANTGELFF.

This clone has only one observation. The CDR3 region is CASRSGLAGGGEQYF. As DNA, the CDR3 is TGTGCCAGCCGATCTGGACTAGCGGGAGGAGGCGAGCAGTACTTC. The chain links TRBV2 to TRBJ2-7, with 14 positions matching TRBD2. The CDR3 has 15 amino acids. Germline-derived CDR1 and CDR2 are SNHLY and FYNNEI. Losses at the gene ends were 8 bases for V and 6 bases for J; bases not matched to a gene: 9.

This clone occurred once. V and J are TRBV15 and TRBJ1-5; 9 nucleotides agree with TRBD1. J was trimmed by 6 bases and V by 5 bases; bases with no gene match: 14. Germline values: CDR1 LNHNV, CDR2 YYDKDF (reference sequence). This CDR3 contains 17 residues. The CDR3 here is CATSPEGDRAGGQPQHF. For the CDR3, the DNA is TGTGCCACCAGCCCGGAGGGGGACAGGGCGGGCGGTCAGCCCCAGCATTTT.

The genes are TRBV28 and TRBJ2-5; D uncertain. The CDR3 is made up of 15 amino acids. Germline lookup yields CDR1 MDHEN and CDR2 SYDVKM. Trimming stripped 5 bases from V and 5 bases from J, with 18 bases between. This chain's CDR3 is CASSQLGLTGETQYF. The CDR3 nucleotides read TGTGCCAGCAGTCAGCTAGGCTTAACCGGGGAGACCCAGTACTTC.

The rearrangement joins TRBV19 to TRBJ1-5, with a weak D call TRBD1 (5 bases). Germline loops: CDR1 LNHDA, CDR2 SQIVND (reference sequence). V lost 2 bases and J lost 7, with 9 bases in between. CDR3 length: 13 amino acids. CDR3 in amino acids: CASSIMEGQPQHF. In DNA form, the CDR3 reads TGTGCCAGTAGTATAATGGAGGGGCAGCCCCAGCATTTT.